The present TCR beta chain was sequenced within a study of beta chain features in type 1 diabetes. In the study overall: All samples together contributed around 100,000,000 sorted cells for examination.

On this clone: Its antigen is still unknown.

Only one heparinised blood draw was taken per donor, and its volume averaged around 100 mL. Via CD45RO/CCR7/CD25/CD127/CD95/CD27, cells of the CD4+ naive, central memory, regulatory and stem cell-like memory subsets were sorted. Notes on the study in general: The naive, central memory and Treg TCRB repertoires of patients appeared to be more similar to one another than those of healthy donors.

Of the isolated RNA, all was reverse transcribed, and so the sequenced material was expressed TCRB transcripts. TCRdb keeps only in-frame clones here, not all; method: immunoSEQ multiplex PCR. Of roughly 130,000 clones listed, just over 9% are singletons. Deletions cut 5 bases from V and 0 bases from J, with 7 bases between. The germline CDR1 and CDR2 sequences are SGHVS and FQNEAQ. This CDR3 contains 13 residues. Material for sequencing was central memory CD4+ T cells from blood. The chain carries TRBV7-8 and TRBJ2-5; no clear D gene. The receptor comes from a man in his late teens or twenties in good health. The CDR3 loop is CASSISDQETQYF. The DNA of the CDR3 is TGTGCCAGCAGCATATCCGACCAAGAGACCCAGTACTTC.